Below are 5 T cell receptor beta chains sequenced from a single sample in a study of cytomegalovirus exposure and HLA in healthy donors. The PCR was carried out with 60 Vbeta primers and 13 Jbeta primers. Using immunoSEQ multiplex PCR, the repertoire was profiled, and TCRdb retains in-frame clones only, with some absent. The repertoire consists of 100,000 to 150,000 clones, with roughly 80% occurring once and the leading ten covering roughly 1.2%. The specimen was PBMCs. The source of these receptors is a female donor in good health and CMV-seronegative.

The rearrangement uses TRBV4-1 and TRBJ1-4; D remains unclear. Germline V CDR1 and CDR2: MGHRA, YSYEKL. This CDR3 region has 15 residues. V was cut by 2 bases and J by 3 bases, with 10 bases left in between. DNA of the CDR3: TGCGCCAGCAGCCAATTGTTGGCGGCTAATGAAAAACTGTTTTTT. Amino acid sequence: CASSQLLAANEKLFF.

In this sample, this clone turned up once. This specimen includes other DNA sequences encoding the same CDR3. The chain joins TRBV29-1 to TRBJ1-6, with a possible D match to TRBD1 (6 bases). This CDR3 is 13 amino acids long. V gave up 6 bases and J gave up 6 bases, with 12 bases separating them. The germline V gene has CDR1 SQVTM and CDR2 ANQGSEA. The CDR3 region is CSVGTGTNSPLHF. The CDR3 nucleotides are TGCAGCGTCGGTACAGGGACTAATTCACCCCTCCACTTT.

The chain employs TRBV19 and TRBJ2-5; D gene ambiguous. The CDR3 is 15 residues long. The germline gives CDR1 LNHDA, CDR2 SQIVND (reference sequence). V dropped 2 bases and J dropped 0 bases, with 10 bases sitting between them. For the CDR3, the DNA is TGTGCCAGTAGTATAAACCATGAGTACCAAGAGACCCAGTACTTC. Translating it yields CASSINHEYQETQYF. Together with reference TRBV19 and TRBJ2-5, the CDR3 gives the full variable domain: DGGITQSPKYLFRKEGQNVTLSCEQNLNHDAMYWYRQDPGQGLRLIYYSQIVNDFQKGDIAEGYSVSREKKESFPLTVTSAQKNPTAFYLCASSINHEYQETQYFGPGTRLLVL.

The chain has TRBV6-6 and TRBJ2-7; weak D call: TRBD2 (6 bases). With 5 bases removed from V and 2 bases from J, the gap between germline ends came to 13 bases. This CDR3 is 14 amino acids long. Germline CDR1 and CDR2: MNHNY and SVGAGI (reference sequence). The CDR3 is CASSHPRGTYEQYF. CDR3 in DNA: TGTGCCAGCAGTCACCCCCGGGGGACCTACGAGCAGTACTTC.

The chain is built from TRBV6-6 and TRBJ2-7; TRBD1 matches at 7 bases. Germline V gene data show CDR1 as MNHNY and CDR2 as SVGAGI (reference sequence). The CDR3 is 15 residues long. V dropped 5 bases and J dropped 2; count of bases not matched to a gene: 9. CDR3 sequence (DNA): TGTGCCAGCAGTGTAGGGACAGAACTCCCCTACGAGCAGTACTTC. As protein: CASSVGTELPYEQYF.